This T cell receptor (beta chain) emerged from a study of spatial heterogeneity in lung cancer. Study summary: The mean occurrence of each unique TCR and UMI combination in raw reads exceeded eight. Study conclusions and caveats: Follow-up blood showed ubiquitous expanded tumor TCRs less than blood at resection did.

The CDR3 is made up of 15 amino acids. Germline V CDR1 and CDR2: SNHLY, FYNNEI. Trimming at V came to 3 bases and at J to 1 base, leaving 3 bases not matched to a gene. By sample share, this clonotype is medium-sized (0.01 to 0.1%). Its antigen is unidentified. This sample's time point: sample taken at primary tumor resection. Tumor, nontumor lung or frozen PBMC supplied whole RNA that was sequenced unsorted. MiXCR was run by TCRdb on the 5' RACE reads, yielding one entry per CDR3 protein. The table shows roughly 7,000 distinct CDR3 sequences, with 19% occurring only once. This rearrangement joins TRBV2 to TRBJ2-3, with 8 nucleotides matching TRBD2. The receptor's source is a female donor with early-stage non-small cell lung cancer. The sequencing used PBMCs, collected at surgery. The CDR3 loop reads CASSDSSGGTDTQYF. The CDR3 bases are TGTGCCAGCAGTGATAGTAGCGGGGGCACAGATACGCAGTATTTT.